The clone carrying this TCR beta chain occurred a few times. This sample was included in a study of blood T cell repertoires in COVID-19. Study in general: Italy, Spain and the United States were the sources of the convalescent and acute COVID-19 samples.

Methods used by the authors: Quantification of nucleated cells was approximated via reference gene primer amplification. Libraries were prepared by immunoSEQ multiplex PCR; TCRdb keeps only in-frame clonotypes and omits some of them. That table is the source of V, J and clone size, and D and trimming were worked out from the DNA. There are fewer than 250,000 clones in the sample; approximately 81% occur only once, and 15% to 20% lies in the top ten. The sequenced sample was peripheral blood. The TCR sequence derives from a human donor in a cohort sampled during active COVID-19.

The CDR3 protein is CASSLESSAYEQYF. The CDR3 DNA is TGCGCCAGCAGCTTGGAATCATCAGCCTACGAGCAGTACTTC. The chain joins TRBV5-1 to TRBJ2-7; the D is unclear. Deletions cut 0 bases from V and 2 bases from J, with 9 bases between. The CDR3 loop spans 14 amino acids. Germline values: CDR1 SGHRS, CDR2 YFSETQ. Supplemented by reference TRBV5-1 and TRBJ2-7, the full variable domain reads KAGVTQTPRYLIKTRGQQVTLSCSPISGHRSVSWYQQTPGQGLQFLFEYFSETQRNKGNFPGRFSGRQFSNSRSEMNVSTLELGDSALYLCASSLESSAYEQYFGPGTRLTVT.